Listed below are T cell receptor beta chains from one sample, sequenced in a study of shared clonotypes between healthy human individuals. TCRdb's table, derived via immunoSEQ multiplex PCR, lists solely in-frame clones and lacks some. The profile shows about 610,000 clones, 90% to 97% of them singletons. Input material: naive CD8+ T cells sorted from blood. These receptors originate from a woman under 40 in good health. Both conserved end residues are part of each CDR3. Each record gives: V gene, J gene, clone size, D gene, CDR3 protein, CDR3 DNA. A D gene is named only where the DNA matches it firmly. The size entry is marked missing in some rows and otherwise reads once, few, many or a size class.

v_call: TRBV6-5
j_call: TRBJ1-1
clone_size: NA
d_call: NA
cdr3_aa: CASSYREGFTEAFF
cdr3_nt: TGTGCCAGCAGTTACAGGGAGGGGTTCACTGAAGCTTTCTTT

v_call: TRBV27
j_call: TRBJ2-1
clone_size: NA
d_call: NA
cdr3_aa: CASSTYRDEQFF
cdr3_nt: TGTGCCAGCAGTACCTACCGGGATGAGCAGTTCTTC

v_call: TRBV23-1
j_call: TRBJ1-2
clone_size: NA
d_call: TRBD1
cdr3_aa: CASRGGFGYTF
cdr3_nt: TGCGCCAGCCGAGGGGGCTTTGGCTACACCTTC

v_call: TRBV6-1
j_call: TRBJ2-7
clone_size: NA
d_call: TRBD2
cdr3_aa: CASRGFQRERDEQYF
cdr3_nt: TGTGCCAGCAGGGGTTTCCAGCGGGAGCGGGACGAGCAGTACTTC

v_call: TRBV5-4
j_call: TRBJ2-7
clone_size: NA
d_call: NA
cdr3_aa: CASSLWGGQIYYEQYF
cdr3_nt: TGTGCCAGCAGCTTGTGGGGGGGACAGATCTACTACGAGCAGTACTTC

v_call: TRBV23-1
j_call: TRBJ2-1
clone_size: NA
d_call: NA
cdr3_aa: CASCLNSGILWFF
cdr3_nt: TGCGCCAGCTGCCTTAACAGCGGAATTCTATGGTTCTTC

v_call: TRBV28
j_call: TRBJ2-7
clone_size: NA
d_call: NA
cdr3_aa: CASSLRSYEQYF
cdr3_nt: TGTGCCAGCAGTTTGAGATCCTACGAGCAGTACTTC

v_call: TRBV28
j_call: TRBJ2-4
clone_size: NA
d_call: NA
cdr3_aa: CASKPGPVQNIQYF
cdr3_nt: TGTGCCAGCAAGCCCGGCCCGGTTCAAAACATTCAGTACTTC

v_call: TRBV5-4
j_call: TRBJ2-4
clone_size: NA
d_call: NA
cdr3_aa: CASSLTGRENIQYF
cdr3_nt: TGTGCCAGCAGCTTGACAGGGAGGGAAAACATTCAGTACTTC

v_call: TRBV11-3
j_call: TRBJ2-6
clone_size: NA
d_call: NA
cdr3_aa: CASSSINVLTF
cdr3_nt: TGTGCCAGCAGCTCCATCAACGTCCTGACTTTC

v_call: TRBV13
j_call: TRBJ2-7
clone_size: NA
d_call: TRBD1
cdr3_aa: CASSLRQGVHEQYF
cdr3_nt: TGTGCCAGCAGCTTAAGACAGGGTGTCCACGAGCAGTACTTC

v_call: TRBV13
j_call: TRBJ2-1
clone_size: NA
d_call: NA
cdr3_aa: CASSSERRWDEQFF
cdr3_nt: TGTGCCAGCAGCTCGGAACGAAGATGGGACGAGCAGTTCTTC

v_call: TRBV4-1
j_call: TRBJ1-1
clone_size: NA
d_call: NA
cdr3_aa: CASSQEMNTEAFF
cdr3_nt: TGCGCCAGCAGCCAAGAGATGAACACTGAAGCTTTCTTT

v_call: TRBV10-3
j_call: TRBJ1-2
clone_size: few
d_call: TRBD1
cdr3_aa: CAISNRGDYGYTF
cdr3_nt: TGTGCCATCAGTAACAGGGGTGACTATGGCTACACCTTC

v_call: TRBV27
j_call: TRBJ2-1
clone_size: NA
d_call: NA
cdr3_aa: CASSFRASSYEQFF
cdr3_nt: TGTGCCAGCAGTTTTCGAGCTAGTAGCTATGAGCAGTTCTTC